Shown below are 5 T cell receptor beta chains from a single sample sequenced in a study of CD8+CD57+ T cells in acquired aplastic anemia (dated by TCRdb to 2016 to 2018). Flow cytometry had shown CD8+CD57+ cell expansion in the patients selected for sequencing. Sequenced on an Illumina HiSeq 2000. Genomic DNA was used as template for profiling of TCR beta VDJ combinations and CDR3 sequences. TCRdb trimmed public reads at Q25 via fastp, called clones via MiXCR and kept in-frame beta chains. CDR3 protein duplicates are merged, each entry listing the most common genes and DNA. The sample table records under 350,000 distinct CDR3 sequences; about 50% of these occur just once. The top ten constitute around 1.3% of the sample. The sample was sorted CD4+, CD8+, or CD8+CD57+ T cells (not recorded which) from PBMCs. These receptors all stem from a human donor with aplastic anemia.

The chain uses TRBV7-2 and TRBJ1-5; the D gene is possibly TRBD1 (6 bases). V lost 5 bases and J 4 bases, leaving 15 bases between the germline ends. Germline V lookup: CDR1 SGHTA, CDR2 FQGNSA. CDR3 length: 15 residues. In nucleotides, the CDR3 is TGTGCCAGCAGCCTTGTTGACAGGCCTAATCAGCCCCAGCATTTT. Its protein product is CASSLVDRPNQPQHF.

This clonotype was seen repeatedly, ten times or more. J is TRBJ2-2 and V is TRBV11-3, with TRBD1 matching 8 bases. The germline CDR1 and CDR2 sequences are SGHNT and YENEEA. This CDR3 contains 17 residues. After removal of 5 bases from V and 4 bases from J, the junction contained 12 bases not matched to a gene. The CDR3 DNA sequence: TGTGCCAGCAGCACCGTTCAGGGGGCTAGGGGCACCGGGGAGCTGTTTTTT. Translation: CASSTVQGARGTGELFF.

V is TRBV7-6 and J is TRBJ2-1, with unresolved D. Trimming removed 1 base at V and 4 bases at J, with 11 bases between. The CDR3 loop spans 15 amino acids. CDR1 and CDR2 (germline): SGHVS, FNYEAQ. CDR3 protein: CASSLGAPPYNEQFF. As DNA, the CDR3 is TGTGCCAGCAGCTTAGGGGCCCCCCCATACAATGAGCAGTTCTTC.

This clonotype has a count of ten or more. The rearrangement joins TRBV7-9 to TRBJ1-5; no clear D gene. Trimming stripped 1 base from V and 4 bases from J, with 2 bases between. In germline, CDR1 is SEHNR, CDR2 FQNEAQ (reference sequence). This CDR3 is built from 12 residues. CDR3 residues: CASSLGNQPQHF. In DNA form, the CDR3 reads TGTGCCAGCAGCTTAGGGAATCAGCCCCAGCATTTT.

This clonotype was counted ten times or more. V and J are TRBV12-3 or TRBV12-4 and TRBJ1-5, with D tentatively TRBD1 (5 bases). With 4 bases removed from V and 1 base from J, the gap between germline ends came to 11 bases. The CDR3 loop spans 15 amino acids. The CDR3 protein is CASSWNPGSNQPQHF. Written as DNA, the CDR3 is TGTGCCAGCAGTTGGAACCCAGGGAGCAATCAGCCCCAGCATTTT.